This T cell receptor (beta chain) came from a study of blood T cell repertoires in COVID-19. About the study: Samples representing acute and convalescent COVID-19 were sourced from the United States, Italy and Spain. In each case, the material was cDNA or gDNA derived from T cells, B-cell-depleted T cells, or PBMCs.

Participants spanned ages about 18 to 90 years and resided in 20 to 30 US areas. CDR3 size: 15 residues. Trimming took 2 bases from V and 4 from J, leaving 13 bases between them. CDR1 and CDR2 from the germline V gene are SGHAT and FQNNGV. As handled by the study authors: Reference gene primer amplification gave estimated nucleated cell counts. This table comes from immunoSEQ multiplex PCR, and its TCRdb copy is limited to in-frame clones, with some not included. Clonal size and the V and J genes are those of that table, whereas D and trimming came from the DNA. The sample yields fewer than 400,000 clones, roughly 86% seen once.

The sample was PBMCs or T cells enriched from blood (not recorded which). The clonotype originates from a woman between 18 and 29 years old who had recovered from COVID-19. The chain has TRBV11-2 and TRBJ2-3; a weak D match, TRBD2 (6 bases). CDR3 loop: CASSLQRAGADTQYF. The DNA of the CDR3 is TGTGCCAGCAGCTTACAGCGGGCGGGCGCAGATACGCAGTATTTT.